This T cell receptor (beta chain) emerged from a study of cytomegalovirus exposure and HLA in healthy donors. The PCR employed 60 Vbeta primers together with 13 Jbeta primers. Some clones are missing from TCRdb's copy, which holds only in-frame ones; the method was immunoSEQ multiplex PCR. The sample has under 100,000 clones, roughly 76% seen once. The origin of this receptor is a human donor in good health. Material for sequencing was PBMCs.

The CDR3 DNA sequence: TGTGCCATCTGGGGGCCCACTGAAGCTTTCTTT. Translated: CAIWGPTEAFF. The rearrangement joins TRBV19 to TRBJ1-1, with D tentatively TRBD1 (6 bases). Germline loops: CDR1 LNHDA, CDR2 SQIVND (reference sequence). The CDR3 totals 11 residues. V was cut by 10 bases and J by 4 bases, with 10 bases left in between.